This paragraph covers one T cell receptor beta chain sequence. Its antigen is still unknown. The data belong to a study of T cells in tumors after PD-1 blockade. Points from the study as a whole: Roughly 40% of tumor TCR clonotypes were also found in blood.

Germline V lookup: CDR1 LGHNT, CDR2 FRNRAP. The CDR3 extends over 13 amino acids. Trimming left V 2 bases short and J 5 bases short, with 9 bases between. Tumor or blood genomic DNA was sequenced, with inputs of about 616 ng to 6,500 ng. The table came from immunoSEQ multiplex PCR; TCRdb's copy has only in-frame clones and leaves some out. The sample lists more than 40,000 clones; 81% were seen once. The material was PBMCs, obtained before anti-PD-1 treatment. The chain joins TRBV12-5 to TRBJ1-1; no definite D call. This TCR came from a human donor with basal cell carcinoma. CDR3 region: CASGLRAGTEAFF. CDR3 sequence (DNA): TGTGCTAGTGGTTTGCGCGCGGGAACTGAAGCTTTCTTT.